Listed here is a single T cell receptor beta chain. The V end was cut by 1 base, the J end by 1 base, with 10 bases between. This CDR3 contains 15 residues. From germline, CDR1 is SGHVS and CDR2 FNYEAQ. This record comes from a study of blood T cell repertoires in COVID-19. Study at large: The samples span acute and convalescent COVID-19 from the United States, Italy and Spain. PBMCs, B-cell-depleted T cells, or T cells provided the cDNA or gDNA that made up the material.

TCRdb's table, derived via immunoSEQ multiplex PCR, lists solely in-frame clones and lacks some. The repertoire includes 100,000 to 150,000 clones, around nine tenths of them detected once, and more than 2% sits in the top ten. V is TRBV7-6 and J is TRBJ1-1; D is unclear. The receptor comes from a man between 65 and 85 years old with active COVID-19. Sequenced sample: peripheral blood. The CDR3 nucleotides read TGTGCCAGCAGCTTAGTTAGCGACAAGAACACTGAAGCTTTCTTT. Its protein is CASSLVSDKNTEAFF.